The 10 T cell receptor beta chains presented below share a single source sample, sequenced in a study of blood T cell repertoires in COVID-19. Libraries were prepared by immunoSEQ multiplex PCR; TCRdb keeps only in-frame clonotypes and omits some of them. This table has about 150,000 clones, roughly 80% appearing once. Sequencing used peripheral blood. These receptors were collected from a woman aged 80 or over with acute or convalescent COVID-19.

The rearrangement uses TRBV5-1 and TRBJ2-5; 11 nucleotides align to TRBD2. V shed 4 bases, J shed 3 bases, and the junction held 8 bases outside the gene matches. The CDR3 runs to 16 residues. Germline lookup yields CDR1 SGHRS and CDR2 YFSETQ. In DNA form, the CDR3 reads TGCGCCAGCAGCCCTGGGCTAGCGGGGGGCAAAGAGACCCAGTACTTC. Translated: CASSPGLAGGKETQYF.

This clone was picked up one time. The chain carries TRBV12-5 and TRBJ1-2; perhaps TRBD1 as D (6 bases). Trimming removed 0 bases from V and 3 bases from J, with 14 bases in between. This CDR3 spans 16 amino acids. CDR1 LGHNT and CDR2 FRNRAP come from the germline V gene. In nucleotides, the CDR3 is TGTGCTAGTGGTTTGGTACTGGGGCACAGGGACTATGGCTACACCTTC. The encoded protein is CASGLVLGHRDYGYTF. Together with reference TRBV12-5 and TRBJ1-2, the CDR3 gives the full variable domain: DARVTQTPRHKVTEMGQEVTMRCQPILGHNTVFWYRQTMMQGLELLAYFRNRAPLDDSGMPKDRFSAEMPDATLATLKIQPSEPRDSAVYFCASGLVLGHRDYGYTFGSGTRLTVV.

This chain links TRBV6-1 with TRBJ1-1; D is possibly TRBD1 (6 bases). The CDR3 is 13 amino acids. The ends were cut back, 5 bases at V and 6 bases at J, with 13 bases in the middle. Germline loops: CDR1 MNHNS, CDR2 SASEGT. CDR3 region: CASSRGWTAEAFF. The CDR3 nucleotides are TGTGCCAGCAGTAGGGGGTGGACAGCTGAAGCTTTCTTT.

J is TRBJ2-1 and V is TRBV7-3, with D perhaps TRBD2 (6 bases). Trimming stripped 1 base from V and 5 bases from J, with 18 bases between. The CDR3 runs to 17 residues. The germline V gene has CDR1 SGHTA and CDR2 FQGTGA. DNA for the CDR3: TGTGCCAGCAGCTTAAACCGCCTGGGCGCGGGGAACAATGAGCAGTTCTTC. This encodes CASSLNRLGAGNNEQFF.

A few counts support this clone. The rearrangement joins TRBV15 to TRBJ2-5, with 7 bases lining up with TRBD1. The V gene end was trimmed by 5 bases and the J gene end by 3 bases; junction bases not matched to a gene: 3. The CDR3 runs to 13 residues. Per germline, CDR1 LNHNV and CDR2 YYDKDF (reference sequence). The CDR3 reads CATSEGTEETQYF. The CDR3 DNA follows: TGTGCCACCAGCGAAGGGACAGAAGAGACCCAGTACTTC.

The gene calls are TRBV19 and TRBJ1-6, with a weak D call TRBD1 (6 bases). Looked up from germline, CDR1 is LNHDA and CDR2 is SQIVND (reference sequence). The CDR3 extends over 13 amino acids. Deletions cut 6 bases from V and 9 bases from J, with 12 bases between. CDR3 protein: CASRGTLGSPLHF. The CDR3 DNA reads TGTGCCAGTAGGGGGACACTGGGTTCACCCCTCCACTTT.

This clone was picked up one time. V is TRBV19 and J is TRBJ1-6; D remains unclear. Trimming removed 6 bases from V and 6 bases from J, with 15 bases in between. The CDR3 consists of 15 residues. From germline, CDR1 is LNHDA and CDR2 SQIVND (reference sequence). CDR3 DNA sequence: TGTGCCAGTAGATCGGTACAGATGCGTAATTCACCCCTCCACTTT. It yields the protein CASRSVQMRNSPLHF.

The chain has TRBV30 and TRBJ1-1; 9 bases agree with TRBD1. This CDR3 is 14 amino acids long. Germline V gives CDR1 GTSNPN, CDR2 SVGIG (reference sequence). V was clipped by 3 bases and J by 3 bases; unmatched bases: 5. CDR3 in DNA: TGTGCCTGGAGCTCCGGGACAGGGCACACTGAAGCTTTCTTT. Protein: CAWSSGTGHTEAFF.

The chain joins TRBV19 to TRBJ2-6, with 9 bases aligning to TRBD1. The CDR3 contains 18 residues. J lost 0 bases, V lost 6 bases, and 9 bases had no gene match. Per germline, CDR1 LNHDA and CDR2 SQIVND (reference sequence). The CDR3 region has the DNA TGTGCCAGTAGCTCCCGGGGACAGGGTATCTCTGGGGCCAACGTCCTGACTTTC. Protein sequence: CASSSRGQGISGANVLTF.

The chain links TRBV12-3 or TRBV12-4 to TRBJ1-1; no clear D gene. V lost 9 bases and J lost 1, with 6 bases in between. This CDR3 contains 11 residues. The CDR3 coding sequence is TGTGCCAGTAGGAGGAACACTGAAGCTTTCTTT. Translating it yields CASRRNTEAFF.